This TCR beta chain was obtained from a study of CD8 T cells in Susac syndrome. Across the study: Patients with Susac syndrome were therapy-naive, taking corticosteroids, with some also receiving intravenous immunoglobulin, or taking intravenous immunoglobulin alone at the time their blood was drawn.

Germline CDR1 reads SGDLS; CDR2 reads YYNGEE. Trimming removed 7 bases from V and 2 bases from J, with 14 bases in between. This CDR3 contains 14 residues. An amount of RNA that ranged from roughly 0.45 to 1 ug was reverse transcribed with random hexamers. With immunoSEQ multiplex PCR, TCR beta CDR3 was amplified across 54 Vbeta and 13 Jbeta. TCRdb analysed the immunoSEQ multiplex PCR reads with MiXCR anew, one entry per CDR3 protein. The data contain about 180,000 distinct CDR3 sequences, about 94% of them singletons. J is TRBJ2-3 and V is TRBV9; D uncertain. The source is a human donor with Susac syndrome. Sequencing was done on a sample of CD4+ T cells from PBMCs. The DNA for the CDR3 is TGTGCCAGCTCCCCGGGTCTGTACACAGATACGCAGTATTTT. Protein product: CASSPGLYTDTQYF. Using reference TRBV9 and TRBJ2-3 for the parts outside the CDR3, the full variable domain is DSGVTQTPKHLITATGQRVTLRCSPRSGDLSVYWYQQSLDQGLQFLIQYYNGEERAKGNILERFSAQQFPDLHSELNLSSLELGDSALYFCASSPGLYTDTQYFGPGTRLTVL.